The 30 T cell receptor beta chains in this list originate from one sample, sequenced in a study of blood T cell repertoires in COVID-19. The protocol was immunoSEQ multiplex PCR, while the TCRdb copy is restricted to in-frame clones and leaves out a portion. The sample has 70,000 to 95,000 clones; around nine tenths are singletons. Material: peripheral blood. These receptors were taken from a woman between 45 and 60 years old in a cohort sampled during active COVID-19.

This chain connects TRBV10-3 to TRBJ2-5, with D perhaps TRBD2 (6 bases). Trimming stripped 3 bases from V and 1 base from J, with 9 bases between. The CDR3 length is 14 residues. CDR1 and CDR2 from the germline V gene are ENHRY and SYGVKD. The CDR3 DNA reads TGTGCCATCAGTGACGGCGGGGCCCAAGAGACCCAGTACTTC. Translating it yields CAISDGGAQETQYF.

There are a few counts of this clone. V is TRBV19 and J is TRBJ2-3; 10 bases fit TRBD2. From germline, CDR1 is LNHDA and CDR2 SQIVND (reference sequence). Trimming took 6 bases from V and 6 from J; bases not matched to a gene: 15. This CDR3 contains 17 residues. The CDR3 sequence is CASSTFKTLAGVDTQYF. The DNA of the CDR3 is TGTGCCAGTAGCACCTTCAAAACCCTAGCGGGAGTGGATACGCAGTATTTT. Looking up the rest from reference TRBV19 and TRBJ2-3 gives the full variable domain: DGGITQSPKYLFRKEGQNVTLSCEQNLNHDAMYWYRQDPGQGLRLIYYSQIVNDFQKGDIAEGYSVSREKKESFPLTVTSAQKNPTAFYLCASSTFKTLAGVDTQYFGPGTRLTVL.

This clone was recorded only once. The J gene is TRBJ1-2, the V gene TRBV28; maybe TRBD1 (5 bases). CDR1 MDHEN and CDR2 SYDVKM come from the germline V gene. The CDR3 sequence is 16 residues long. Trimming cost V 6 bases and J 4 bases, with 21 bases left between them. CDR3 sequence (DNA): TGTGCCAGCAGCCCCCGTATGGGGGGGTACGGCTATGGCTACACCTTC. Translating it yields CASSPRMGGYGYGYTF.

V and J are TRBV19 and TRBJ2-3; D perhaps matches TRBD2 (6 bases). CDR3 length equals 14 residues. Trimming pared 6 bases from V and 4 bases from J, leaving 14 bases between. Looked up from germline, CDR1 is LNHDA and CDR2 is SQIVND (reference sequence). DNA for the CDR3: TGTGCCAGTAGCCCTGGGGGGTTACCAGATACGCAGTATTTT. Translating gives CASSPGGLPDTQYF.

The gene calls are TRBV6-5 and TRBJ1-2, with D tentatively TRBD1 (6 bases). V dropped 2 bases and J dropped 2 bases, with 6 bases sitting between them. Germline CDR1 reads MNHEY; CDR2 reads SVGAGI. The CDR3 runs 13 residues. The DNA of the CDR3 is TGTGCCAGCAGTTACGACAGGAACTATGGCTACACCTTC. It translates to CASSYDRNYGYTF.

The rearrangement uses TRBV18 and TRBJ1-4, with D perhaps matching TRBD1 (5 bases). CDR3 length: 15 amino acids. V was trimmed by 3 bases and J by 3 bases, leaving 11 bases between them. Germline CDR1 KGHSH, CDR2 LQKENI. The CDR3 region has the DNA TGTGCCAGCTCACCTCGGGGGGACCCTAATGAAAAACTGTTTTTT. Translation gives CASSPRGDPNEKLFF.

The DNA for the CDR3 is TGTGCCAGCAGCTACACTAGATCAGATACGCAGTATTTT. It translates to CASSYTRSDTQYF. The rearrangement links TRBV7-2 to TRBJ2-3; D is perhaps TRBD2 (5 bases). The V gene's germline CDR1 is SGHTA and CDR2 FQGNSA. V gave up 4 bases and J gave up 4 bases, with 9 bases separating them. This CDR3 has 13 amino acids.

The chain couples TRBV12-3 or TRBV12-4 to TRBJ2-5, with 10 bases that match TRBD2. The V and J ends lost 6 bases and 5 bases, in that order; junction bases with no gene match: 3. The CDR3 sequence is 13 residues long. Written as DNA, the CDR3 is TGTGCCAGCAGGCTAGCGGGGGAGGAGACCCAGTACTTC. It encodes CASRLAGEETQYF.

The chain links TRBV5-1 to TRBJ2-1; D perhaps matches TRBD2 (5 bases). The CDR3 sequence is 15 residues long. Germline V gene sequence: CDR1 SGHRS, CDR2 YFSETQ. Trimming stripped 3 bases from V and 6 bases from J, with 16 bases between. CDR3 coding DNA: TGCGCCAGCAGCTCCGCCTACGAGGGTCGCAATGAGCAGTTCTTC. As protein: CASSSAYEGRNEQFF.

In nucleotides, the CDR3 is TGTGCCAGCAGCCAAGAAAGGGCGGGCACCGGGGAGCTGTTTTTT. It specifies CASSQERAGTGELFF. V is TRBV3-1 (or the pseudogene TRBV3-2) and J is TRBJ2-2; a possible D gene is TRBD2 (5 bases). The ends were cut back, 0 bases at V and 4 bases at J, with 9 bases in the middle. Germline CDR1 reads LGHDT; CDR2 reads YNNKEL (reference sequence). This CDR3 has 15 amino acids.

This clone occurred once. The gene calls are TRBV5-1 and TRBJ2-5; tentatively, D is TRBD1 (6 bases). Trimming stripped 3 bases from V and 0 bases from J, with 12 bases between. The germline gives CDR1 SGHRS, CDR2 YFSETQ. The CDR3 loop spans 15 amino acids. The CDR3 region has the DNA TGCGCCAGCAGCTCCCAGGGGTCGTACCAAGAGACCCAGTACTTC. It translates to CASSSQGSYQETQYF.

The V and J genes are TRBV4-2 and TRBJ2-7; TRBD2 agrees at 8 bases. CDR3 size: 16 residues. Germline V gene data show CDR1 as LGHNA and CDR2 as YNFKEQ. V lost 1 base and J lost 0; bases outside the gene matches: 5. In DNA, the CDR3 is TGTGCCAGCAGCCAAGTTTTAGCGGGGAGCTCCTACGAGCAGTACTTC. Protein product: CASSQVLAGSSYEQYF.

This clone has a single count. The chain has TRBV5-1 and TRBJ2-1; no clear D. This CDR3 has 11 residues. With 4 bases removed from V and 9 bases from J, the gap between germline ends came to 8 bases. Looked up from germline, CDR1 is SGHRS and CDR2 is YFSETQ. This CDR3 reads CASSGYGEQFF. For the CDR3, the DNA is TGCGCCAGCAGCGGTTACGGTGAGCAGTTCTTC.

The chain has TRBV4-2 and TRBJ2-1, with TRBD2 identical over 7 bases. V lost 4 bases to trimming and J lost 1 base; unmatched junction nucleotides: 7. Germline V gene lookup returns CDR1 LGHNA and CDR2 YNFKEQ. This CDR3 spans 16 amino acids. The CDR3: CASSPILADSYNEQFF. Here the CDR3 DNA reads TGTGCCAGCAGCCCGATTCTAGCGGATTCCTACAATGAGCAGTTCTTC.

The chain carries TRBV5-1 and TRBJ1-1; the match to TRBD1 covers 7 bases. CDR1 and CDR2 from the germline V gene are SGHRS and YFSETQ. The ends lost 3 bases at V and 5 bases at J; junction bases unmatched: 10. The CDR3 is made up of 15 amino acids. The chain's CDR3 is CASSSVGQRGTEAFF. The CDR3 DNA is TGCGCCAGCAGCTCGGTGGGACAGCGAGGGACTGAAGCTTTCTTT.

This clone was counted once. This sequence joins TRBV18 and TRBJ1-5; weak D call: TRBD1 (5 bases). This CDR3 comprises 16 residues. Trimming took off 2 bases at V and 5 bases at J, with 16 bases between the two ends. CDR1 is KGHSH and CDR2 is LQKENI in the germline V gene. The CDR3 spells CASSPRGIGPDQPQHF. The CDR3 DNA is TGTGCCAGCTCACCAAGGGGAATAGGGCCGGATCAGCCCCAGCATTTT.

CDR3 in amino acids: CASSEYRGEGEKLFF. The CDR3 nucleotides read TGTGCCAGCAGCGAATACAGGGGCGAGGGTGAAAAACTGTTTTTT. V gene TRBV5-4 combines with J gene TRBJ1-4; 7 positions match TRBD1. V lost 4 bases to trimming and J lost 7 bases; unmatched junction nucleotides: 10. CDR3 length: 15 residues. Per germline, CDR1 SGHNT and CDR2 YYREEE (reference sequence).

The chain uses TRBV18 and TRBJ2-7; 9 bases map to TRBD2. CDR3 length: 17 residues. The J segment lost 2 bases and the V segment lost 2 bases, leaving 10 bases of the junction unmatched. CDR1 and CDR2 (germline): KGHSH, LQKENI. The chain's CDR3 is CASSPTLFGTSPYEQYF. The CDR3, as DNA: TGTGCCAGCTCACCAACCCTTTTCGGGACTAGCCCCTACGAGCAGTACTTC.

The V call is TRBV2, the J call TRBJ1-6; D not certain. The germline V gene has CDR1 SNHLY and CDR2 FYNNEI. The CDR3 contains 15 residues. V was clipped by 5 bases and J by 5 bases, with 13 bases between them. DNA for the CDR3: TGTGCCAGCAGTACCGGCCAGGTTAATAATTCACCCCTCCACTTT. This translates into CASSTGQVNNSPLHF.

V gene TRBV2 combines with J gene TRBJ2-2, with TRBD1 as a possible D gene (6 bases). The V and J ends lost 4 bases and 3 bases respectively, with 12 bases between them. The germline V gene encodes CDR1 SNHLY and CDR2 FYNNEI. The CDR3 has 15 residues. The CDR3: CASSVSRGDTGELFF. CDR3 sequence (DNA): TGTGCCAGCAGTGTTTCCAGGGGTGACACCGGGGAGCTGTTTTTT.

The chain links TRBV7-6 to TRBJ2-2, with 8 bases identical to TRBD1. The V gene's germline CDR1 is SGHVS and CDR2 FNYEAQ. The J segment lost 1 base and the V segment lost 5 bases, leaving 9 bases of the junction unmatched. The CDR3 has 17 amino acids. The CDR3 is CASSQLGQALNTGELFF. The CDR3 coding sequence is TGTGCCAGCAGCCAACTGGGACAGGCCCTGAACACCGGGGAGCTGTTTTTT.

V and J are TRBV6-1 and TRBJ1-5; 8 nucleotides agree with TRBD1. This CDR3 has 15 amino acids. From germline, CDR1 is MNHNS and CDR2 SASEGT. Losses at the gene ends were 2 bases for V and 5 bases for J; bases not matched to a gene: 5. The CDR3 protein is CASSEMGTGDQPQHF. The CDR3, as DNA: TGTGCCAGCAGTGAAATGGGGACAGGTGATCAGCCCCAGCATTTT.

The V call is TRBV11-3, the J call TRBJ2-6, with TRBD1 identical over 8 bases. The CDR3 is 17 amino acids. V trimming: 1 base; J trimming: 3 bases; junction bases outside the gene matches: 5. Germline values: CDR1 SGHNT, CDR2 YENEEA. As DNA, the CDR3 is TGTGCCAGCAGCTTAGGCAGGGGGCGCCTTGGGGCCAACGTCCTGACTTTC. This translates into CASSLGRGRLGANVLTF.

The V and J genes are TRBV9 and TRBJ2-7, with 8 bases identical to TRBD2. This CDR3 spans 15 amino acids. Germline CDR1 and CDR2: SGDLS and YYNGEE. V gave up 4 bases and J gave up 6 bases; unmatched junction bases: 12. The CDR3 spells CASSPQGGGGSEQYF. In nucleotides, the CDR3 is TGTGCCAGCAGCCCTCAAGGAGGCGGGGGGTCCGAGCAGTACTTC.

This chain connects TRBV4-2 to TRBJ2-7, with TRBD2 matching 9 bases. Germline V CDR1 and CDR2: LGHNA, YNFKEQ. CDR3 length equals 15 residues. J was trimmed by 2 bases and V by 1 base; bases with no gene match: 3. The CDR3 loop is CASSQASGTPYEQYF. Written as DNA, the CDR3 is TGTGCCAGCAGCCAAGCTAGCGGGACACCCTACGAGCAGTACTTC.

V and J are TRBV4-1 and TRBJ2-3; 9 bases are a match to TRBD2. This CDR3 has 18 residues. In germline, CDR1 is MGHRA, CDR2 YSYEKL. V lost 8 bases, J lost 1 base, and 16 bases stayed unmatched. The DNA for the CDR3 is TGCGCCAGCCGACCCCTAGCGGGAAAGCAAAAGGGCACAGATACGCAGTATTTT. It codes for CASRPLAGKQKGTDTQYF.

The chain combines TRBV27 with TRBJ2-1; TRBD1 matches 9 bases. The CDR3 is 15 amino acids. Germline V gives CDR1 MNHEY, CDR2 SMNVEV (reference sequence). V dropped 6 bases and J dropped 10; count of bases not matched to a gene: 13. This chain's CDR3 is CASSSGTGYNGEQFF. The CDR3 DNA sequence: TGTGCCAGCAGCTCCGGGACAGGGTACAATGGGGAGCAGTTCTTC.

This rearrangement joins TRBV28 to TRBJ2-7; D is undetermined. The germline gives CDR1 MDHEN, CDR2 SYDVKM. The CDR3 totals 11 residues. The V and J ends lost 5 bases and 4 bases respectively, with 6 bases between them. The CDR3 DNA reads as TGTGCCAGCAGTCCAGGTTACGAGCAGTACTTC. Translation: CASSPGYEQYF.

The chain has TRBV6-5 and TRBJ1-6, with D tentatively TRBD1 (6 bases). Trimming cost V 6 bases and J 7 bases, with 16 bases left between them. Germline assignment: CDR1 MNHEY and CDR2 SVGAGI. This CDR3 spans 15 amino acids. The DNA for the CDR3 is TGTGCCAGCAGAGTACTAAGGGGGATCAATTCACCCCTCCACTTT. The encoded protein is CASRVLRGINSPLHF.

The chain carries TRBV5-1 and TRBJ2-6; D unclear. V was cut by 5 bases and J by 0 bases, with 18 bases left in between. The CDR3 has 18 residues. The germline V gene has CDR1 SGHRS and CDR2 YFSETQ. CDR3 sequence (DNA): TGCGCCAGCAGTCAAATGGTCAGGCAGAGCTCTGGGGCCAACGTCCTGACTTTC. Translation: CASSQMVRQSSGANVLTF.